These 14 T cell receptor beta chains originate from one sample sequenced in a study of T cells in Graves' hyperthyroidism and ophthalmopathy. Amplification of TCR beta CDR3 regions was performed using RNA transcripts as template. HTBI primers were employed in a first-round RT-PCR of the TCR CDR3. MiXCR was run by TCRdb on the multiplex PCR reads, yielding one entry per CDR3 protein. The sample holds hundreds of thousands of distinct CDR3 sequences; 11% to 15% are singletons and the top ten take approximately 5.7%. The sequencing sample was made of blood. These receptors all stem from a woman aged 30 to 39 with Graves' hyperthyroidism that later progressed to Graves' ophthalmopathy.

In this sample, this clonotype turned up many times. The genes are TRBV27 and TRBJ2-1; TRBD2 might be the D (6 bases). The V end lost 1 base, the J end lost 5 bases, and 12 bases lay between the germline ends. The CDR3 contains 15 residues. The germline V gene has CDR1 MNHEY and CDR2 SMNVEV (reference sequence). The CDR3 DNA reads as TGTGCCAGCAGTTTATTTGGTAGCGGCAACAATGAGCAGTTCTTC. This encodes CASSLFGSGNNEQFF.

This clonotype appeared many times. V usage is TRBV11-1 and J usage is TRBJ1-1; D remains unclear. V was clipped by 4 bases and J by 2 bases, with 8 bases between them. This CDR3 is built from 13 residues. Germline values: CDR1 SGHAT, CDR2 FQDESV (reference sequence). CDR3 in DNA: TGTGCCAGCAGCTCCCAGACTAACACTGAAGCTTTCTTT. It yields the protein CASSSQTNTEAFF.

This clonotype was observed many times. This rearrangement joins TRBV29-1 to TRBJ1-1, with TRBD1 matching 7 bases. CDR1 and CDR2 from the germline V gene are SQVTM and ANQGSEA. V gave up 7 bases and J gave up 0 bases; unmatched junction bases: 8. The CDR3 has 14 amino acids. This chain's CDR3 is CSADRLGMNTEAFF. The CDR3 nucleotides read TGCAGCGCGGACAGGCTCGGTATGAACACTGAAGCTTTCTTT. Complete variable domain (other parts from reference TRBV29-1 and TRBJ1-1): SAVISQKPSRDICQRGTSLTIQCQVDSQVTMMFWYRQQPGQSLTLIATANQGSEATYESGFVIDKFPISRPNLTFSTLTVSNMSPEDSSIYLCSADRLGMNTEAFFGQGTRLTVV.

This clonotype was found many times. V is TRBV7-8 and J is TRBJ1-4; D remains unclear. The CDR3 spans 12 residues. CDR1 and CDR2 (germline): SGHVS, FQNEAQ. The ends were cut back, 1 base at V and 8 bases at J, with 5 bases in the middle. CDR3 protein: CASSLGVEKLFF. The CDR3 coding sequence is TGTGCCAGCAGCTTAGGGGTGGAAAAACTGTTTTTT.

This clonotype has at least ten counts. The CDR3 sequence is CASSQVEGRGNTEAFF. CDR3 nucleotide sequence: TGCGCCAGCAGCCAAGTAGAGGGGCGGGGGAACACTGAAGCTTTCTTT. The J gene is TRBJ1-1, the V gene TRBV4-3, with D possibly TRBD1 on 5 matching bases. V was clipped by 1 base and J by 1 base, with 13 bases between them. The length of the CDR3 is 16 residues. Germline V CDR1 and CDR2: LGHNA, YSLEER.

Only a few counts were recorded for this clonotype. The chain carries TRBV7-9 and TRBJ2-2, with 8 nucleotides matching TRBD2. The CDR3 is made up of 15 amino acids. CDR1 and CDR2 (germline): SEHNR, FQNEAQ (reference sequence). The trim removed 2 bases at V and 4 bases at J, leaving 3 bases unmatched. The chain's CDR3 is CASSLTSGGTGELFF. The CDR3, as DNA: TGTGCCAGCAGCTTAACTAGCGGAGGCACCGGGGAGCTGTTTTTT.

Many counts were recorded for this clonotype. The chain combines TRBV11-2 with TRBJ1-1; D gene uncertain. V was clipped by 0 bases and J by 6 bases, with 8 bases between them. The CDR3 spans 13 residues. Germline V CDR1 and CDR2: SGHAT, FQNNGV. The CDR3 protein is CASSLDRAAEAFF. The CDR3 bases are TGTGCCAGCAGCTTAGATAGGGCGGCTGAAGCTTTCTTT.

This clonotype was counted many times. The V call is TRBV12-3 or TRBV12-4, the J call TRBJ2-1; no clear D. V was shortened by 4 bases and J by 3 bases, with 13 bases between the two germline ends. The CDR3 totals 15 residues. CDR3 bases: TGTGCCAGCAGTTCTGTACGGTCCTACTACAATGAGCAGTTCTTC. This gives the protein CASSSVRSYYNEQFF.

In this sample, this clonotype turned up many times. CDR3 bases: TGTGCCATCAGTGAGTCGACTAGCGGGAGTTTCGAGCAGTTCTTC. Protein: CAISESTSGSFEQFF. The V call is TRBV10-3, the J call TRBJ2-1, with 12 bases that match TRBD2. The ends lost 0 bases at V and 10 bases at J; junction bases unmatched: 4. Looked up from germline, CDR1 is ENHRY and CDR2 is SYGVKD. The CDR3 loop spans 15 amino acids.

The genes are TRBV28 and TRBJ1-5; no reliable D call. Trimming stripped 10 bases from V and 5 bases from J, with 24 bases between. This CDR3 region has 16 residues. Germline CDR1 and CDR2: MDHEN and SYDVKM. The CDR3 region has the DNA TGTGCCATTACATCCCTACAACGGCACAGCGATCAGCCCCAGCATTTT. Its translation is CAITSLQRHSDQPQHF.

The rearrangement uses TRBV28 and TRBJ1-2; D gene unclear. Per germline, CDR1 MDHEN and CDR2 SYDVKM. The CDR3 is 10 residues long. V shed 11 bases and J shed 8 bases, with 12 bases lying between them. In nucleotides, the CDR3 is TGTGCCGTGTTAGGAAGGGGCTACACCTTC. Its translation: CAVLGRGYTF.

The gene calls are TRBV6-2 or TRBV6-3 and TRBJ2-7; D is uncertain. This CDR3 comprises 16 residues. V was trimmed by 3 bases and J by 9 bases, leaving 24 bases between them. Per the germline V gene, CDR1 is MNHEY and CDR2 is SVGEGT. CDR3 region: CASSYGLARREHGQYF. CDR3 coding DNA: TGTGCCAGCAGTTATGGTTTAGCTCGGCGCGAACACGGGCAGTACTTC.

This chain connects TRBV6-5 to TRBJ1-2; D might be TRBD1 (6 bases). Germline V gene lookup returns CDR1 MNHEY and CDR2 SVGAGI. CDR3 length: 17 amino acids. Trimming left V 0 bases short and J 3 bases short, with 17 bases between. The CDR3 nucleotides are TGTGCCAGCAGTTACTCCGGGGGGCGAGCCCTCTACTATGGCTACACCTTC. Amino acids: CASSYSGGRALYYGYTF.

There are many counts of this clonotype. As DNA, the CDR3 is TGCAGTGCTCCGATCATCGGACTCCCCACAGATACGCAGTATTTT. Protein: CSAPIIGLPTDTQYF. The rearrangement uses TRBV20-1 and TRBJ2-3; D may be TRBD2 (5 bases). The V gene lost 5 bases and the J gene lost 2 bases, with 17 bases spanning the gap. The CDR3 loop spans 15 amino acids. Germline values: CDR1 DFQATT, CDR2 SNEGSKA (reference sequence).